These 10 T cell receptor beta chains were sequenced from one sample in a study of vaccination and CD4 T cells after COVID-19. Treatment meaning: roughly 10-day PBMC culture with coronavirus spike peptide pools or control peptides (ViraFEST assay). What these receptors recognize is not known. Researchers used the Oncomine TCR Beta short-read assay to sequence DNA from cultured CD4+ T cells. Each CDR3 protein is one row after TCRdb ran MiXCR on the PCR reads. The sample contains about 28,000 distinct CDR3 sequences, about 60% of which appear only once. Sequences were derived from CD4+ T cells from blood, cultured in vitro, sampled after SARS-CoV-2 vaccination. Receptors were obtained from a human donor who received a COVID-19 vaccine.

This clonotype was seen a handful of times. The chain has TRBV7-9 and TRBJ2-3; 11 bases agree with TRBD2. The germline gives CDR1 SEHNR, CDR2 FQNEAQ (reference sequence). V lost 4 bases to trimming and J lost 2 bases; unmatched junction nucleotides: 5. CDR3 length equals 16 residues. Here the CDR3 reads CASSSIAGGYTDTQYF. Here the CDR3 DNA reads TGTGCCAGCAGCTCTATAGCGGGGGGGTACACAGATACGCAGTATTTT.

This clonotype was counted between two and nine times. The genes are TRBV2 and TRBJ1-1; D gene unclear. Trimming took off 4 bases at V and 2 bases at J, with 11 bases between the two ends. The germline gives CDR1 SNHLY, CDR2 FYNNEI. The CDR3 extends over 14 amino acids. DNA for the CDR3: TGTGCCAGCAGTGCGACCGGGTTTAACACTGAAGCTTTCTTT. This gives the protein CASSATGFNTEAFF. Full variable domain (rest looked up from reference TRBV2 and TRBJ1-1): EPEVTQTPSHQVTQMGQEVILRCVPISNHLYFYWYRQILGQKVEFLVSFYNNEISEKSEIFDDQFSVERPDGSNFTLKIRSTKLEDSAMYFCASSATGFNTEAFFGQGTRLTVV.

The V and J genes are TRBV6-5 and TRBJ1-5; possibly TRBD1 for D (6 bases). Germline lookup yields CDR1 MNHEY and CDR2 SVGAGI. The CDR3 consists of 13 residues. V was cut by 0 bases and J by 10 bases, with 10 bases left in between. CDR3 region: CASSYSRGGPQHF. The CDR3, as DNA: TGTGCCAGCAGTTACTCGAGGGGGGGACCCCAGCATTTT.

The chain links TRBV27 to TRBJ1-2; the match to TRBD1 covers 9 bases. After removal of 5 bases from V and 4 bases from J, the junction contained 5 bases not matched to a gene. This CDR3 spans 14 amino acids. Germline loops: CDR1 MNHEY, CDR2 SMNVEV (reference sequence). DNA of the CDR3: TGTGCCAGCAGTGCCGGGACAGGGTTCTATGGCTACACCTTC. This gives the protein CASSAGTGFYGYTF.

This chain connects TRBV5-1 to TRBJ2-3; 10 bases are a match to TRBD1. Trimming cost V 4 bases and J 14 bases; bases outside gene matches: 19. CDR1 and CDR2 from the germline V gene are SGHRS and YFSETQ. The CDR3 loop spans 16 amino acids. CDR3 nucleotides: TGCGCCAGCAGCCCCGATGGGACAGGGGTTTTGGGACGGGGGTATTTT. Residues: CASSPDGTGVLGRGYF.

J is TRBJ2-3 and V is TRBV7-2; 9 positions match TRBD2. The CDR3 has 16 amino acids. CDR1 SGHTA and CDR2 FQGNSA come from the germline V gene. The trim removed 1 base at V and 1 base at J, leaving 3 bases unmatched. This CDR3 reads CASSLGERGGTDTQYF. Written as DNA, the CDR3 is TGTGCCAGCAGCTTAGGGGAGCGGGGGGGCACAGATACGCAGTATTTT.

This clonotype was seen just once. The chain combines TRBV25-1 with TRBJ1-2; 7 positions agree with TRBD1. J gave up 5 bases and V 5 bases, and 20 bases lay outside the gene matches. Looked up from germline, CDR1 is MGHDK and CDR2 is SYGVNS. The CDR3 is 18 amino acids. In nucleotides, the CDR3 is TGTGCCAGCAGTACCCCCGGGGACAGAAGATCTCCTATGTATGGCTACACCTTC. This translates into CASSTPGDRRSPMYGYTF.

The genes are TRBV5-1 and TRBJ2-3; D is unclear. The germline gives CDR1 SGHRS, CDR2 YFSETQ. The CDR3 loop spans 21 amino acids. V lost 3 bases, J lost 0 bases, and 29 bases lay in between. CDR3 amino acids: CASSSTLSTRNDRGSTDTQYF. In DNA, the CDR3 is TGCGCCAGCAGCTCAACGCTGTCGACTCGGAACGATCGCGGTAGCACAGATACGCAGTATTTT.

The V call is TRBV7-9, the J call TRBJ2-3, with 7 bases that match TRBD2. This CDR3 has 13 amino acids. CDR1 is SEHNR and CDR2 is FQNEAQ in the germline V gene (reference sequence). Trimming cost V 4 bases and J 4 bases; bases outside gene matches: 2. CDR3 DNA sequence: TGTGCCAGCAGCTGGGGGGGGTCAGATACGCAGTATTTT. It is translated as CASSWGGSDTQYF.

The chain couples TRBV30 to TRBJ1-2; unclear D gene. The CDR3 length is 12 residues. The ends were cut back, 0 bases at V and 4 bases at J, with 6 bases in the middle. CDR1 is GTSNPN and CDR2 is SVGIG in the germline V gene (reference sequence). This CDR3 reads CAWSVESYGYTF. CDR3 DNA: TGTGCCTGGAGTGTTGAGAGCTATGGCTACACCTTC.